The 27 T cell receptor beta chains below were found in one sample sequenced in a study of T cell repertoires and HLA-DP antigens. Libraries were prepared by immunoSEQ multiplex PCR; TCRdb keeps only in-frame clonotypes and omits some of them. The profile covers 75,000 to 90,000 clones, with around nine tenths appearing a single time and around 1.7% taken by the ten largest. Their cognate antigens are unknown. Material: CD4+ T cells from PBMCs. The receptors shown here come from a man aged 45-60 years in good health and CMV-seronegative.

A single count supports this clone. The chain employs TRBV29-1 and TRBJ1-1, with D hard to call. V was pared by 4 bases and J by 0 bases, with 9 bases between. Germline CDR1 and CDR2: SQVTM and ANQGSEA. CDR3 size: 13 residues. CDR3 protein: CSVGQDMNTEAFF. The CDR3 bases are TGCAGCGTTGGGCAAGACATGAACACTGAAGCTTTCTTT.

This chain connects TRBV11-2 to TRBJ2-6; TRBD1 agrees at 8 bases. With 2 bases clipped from V and 4 bases from J, the junction kept 13 bases outside the gene matches. CDR1 is SGHAT and CDR2 is FQNNGV in the germline V gene. This CDR3 has 19 residues. The chain's CDR3 is CASSLRTGRLLEGANVLTF. CDR3 bases: TGTGCCAGCAGCTTAAGGACAGGGAGGCTCCTTGAGGGGGCCAACGTCCTGACTTTC.

In this sample, this clone turned up a few times. The chain uses TRBV10-2 and TRBJ1-1; 7 bases map to TRBD1. Germline trimming cut 6 bases from V and 4 bases from J; bases unmatched to any gene: 5. The germline gives CDR1 WSHSY, CDR2 SAAADI. CDR3 size: 13 residues. The CDR3 coding sequence is TGCGCCAGCAGGCCGGGACAGTCCACTGAAGCTTTCTTT. Amino acid sequence: CASRPGQSTEAFF.

The chain recombines TRBV29-1 with TRBJ1-1; possible D gene TRBD1, 5 bases. Germline V gives CDR1 SQVTM, CDR2 ANQGSEA. CDR3 length equals 13 residues. Trimming cost V 4 bases and J 6 bases, with 15 bases left between them. CDR3 region: CSVATSPGAEAFF. In DNA, the CDR3 is TGCAGCGTTGCAACCTCACCGGGGGCTGAAGCTTTCTTT.

The chain combines TRBV6-5 with TRBJ1-6, with D possibly matching TRBD1 (5 bases). The V gene lost 7 bases and the J gene lost 9 bases, with 19 bases spanning the gap. The germline V gene has CDR1 MNHEY and CDR2 SVGAGI. The CDR3 runs 15 residues. CDR3 amino acids: CASTITLQGPSPLHF. The CDR3 bases are TGTGCCAGCACCATAACCCTCCAGGGCCCTTCACCCCTCCACTTT.

The J gene is TRBJ2-1, the V gene TRBV9; tentative D call: TRBD2 (6 bases). Germline-derived CDR1 and CDR2 are SGDLS and YYNGEE. The CDR3 spans 15 residues. Trimming cost V 0 bases and J 4 bases, with 11 bases left between them. CDR3 region: CASSVGAGTYNEQFF. CDR3 sequence (DNA): TGTGCCAGCAGCGTAGGTGCAGGGACTTACAATGAGCAGTTCTTC.

The J gene is TRBJ1-1, the V gene TRBV15, with D maybe TRBD1 (5 bases). The CDR3 has 16 residues. V dropped 3 bases and J dropped 1 base, with 15 bases sitting between them. The germline V gene encodes CDR1 LNHNV and CDR2 YYDKDF (reference sequence). As DNA, the CDR3 is TGTGCCACCAGCAGGCCGACCAGGGCAAGGAACACTGAAGCTTTCTTT. Translation: CATSRPTRARNTEAFF.

The chain employs TRBV4-3 and TRBJ1-2, with a weak D call TRBD1 (6 bases). The CDR3 sequence is 19 residues long. Trimming took 0 bases from V and 8 from J, leaving 28 bases between them. Germline loops: CDR1 LGHNA, CDR2 YSLEER. The CDR3 nucleotides are TGCGCCAGCAGCCAAGATATTCGGAACAGGGTCATGGGGGTCAGCGGCTACACCTTC. As protein: CASSQDIRNRVMGVSGYTF.

The chain recombines TRBV7-9 with TRBJ1-5; 9 bases match TRBD1. The junction had 2 bases not matched to a gene; V was cut back by 4 bases and J by 1 base. CDR1 and CDR2 from the germline V gene are SEHNR and FQNEAQ (reference sequence). CDR3 length: 15 amino acids. The CDR3 sequence: CASSSGTGSNQPQHF. The CDR3, as DNA: TGTGCCAGCAGCTCCGGGACAGGGAGCAATCAGCCCCAGCATTTT.

A few counts support this clone. The chain joins TRBV11-1 to TRBJ2-7; D is tentatively TRBD1 or TRBD2 (5 bases each). Germline loops: CDR1 SGHAT, CDR2 FQDESV (reference sequence). The V gene lost 6 bases and the J gene lost 1 base, with 25 bases spanning the gap. The CDR3 runs to 18 residues. CDR3 in amino acids: CASSSRVGSRDRSYEQYF. For the CDR3, the DNA is TGTGCCAGCAGTTCTAGGGTGGGAAGCCGGGACCGGTCCTACGAGCAGTACTTC.

The J gene is TRBJ1-2, the V gene TRBV7-8, with TRBD1 as a possible D gene (6 bases). The CDR3 has 13 amino acids. The ends were cut back, 2 bases at V and 4 bases at J, with 8 bases in the middle. CDR1 and CDR2 from the germline V gene are SGHVS and FQNEAQ. The CDR3 region has the DNA TGTGCCAGCAGCTTACAGGGGTCCTATGGCTACACCTTC. It translates to CASSLQGSYGYTF.

This clone was observed once. The CDR3 sequence: CASKRGGTEAFF. The DNA for the CDR3 is TGTGCCAGTAAGAGGGGAGGGACTGAAGCTTTCTTT. This chain links TRBV19 with TRBJ1-1; weak D call: TRBD1 (5 bases). Trimming cost V 7 bases and J 5 bases, with 11 bases left between them. The CDR3 has 12 amino acids. The germline CDR1 and CDR2 sequences are LNHDA and SQIVND (reference sequence).

This CDR3 is CASSPQTSAETQYF. CDR3 in DNA: TGTGCCAGCAGCCCCCAGACTAGCGCCGAGACCCAGTACTTC. V usage is TRBV11-2 and J usage is TRBJ2-5; 8 bases agree with TRBD2. V was clipped by 5 bases and J by 5 bases; unmatched bases: 7. This CDR3 has 14 amino acids. Per germline, CDR1 SGHAT and CDR2 FQNNGV.

This rearrangement joins TRBV4-3 to TRBJ2-6; D unclear. Germline V lookup: CDR1 LGHNA, CDR2 YSLEER. V shed 0 bases and J shed 0 bases, with 6 bases lying between them. The CDR3 loop spans 16 amino acids. CDR3 sequence reads: CASSQELHSGANVLTF. The CDR3 DNA reads as TGCGCCAGCAGCCAAGAACTGCACTCTGGGGCCAACGTCCTGACTTTC.

The CDR3: CASSPGQTNSPLHF. The DNA for the CDR3 is TGCGCCAGCAGCCCAGGACAGACGAATTCACCCCTCCACTTT. V usage is TRBV5-1 and J usage is TRBJ1-6, with TRBD1 as a possible D gene (6 bases). Germline CDR1 reads SGHRS; CDR2 reads YFSETQ. V was clipped by 4 bases and J by 7 bases, with 12 bases between them. The CDR3 length is 14 residues.

V usage is TRBV20-1 and J usage is TRBJ2-3, with D unclear. V was clipped by 8 bases and J by 2 bases, with 8 bases between them. The CDR3 is 11 residues long. The germline CDR1 and CDR2 sequences are DFQATT and SNEGSKA (reference sequence). The chain's CDR3 is CSPFYTDTQYF. Here the CDR3 DNA reads TGCAGTCCATTCTACACAGATACGCAGTATTTT.

The chain uses TRBV19 and TRBJ2-3; D is uncertain. The V gene's germline CDR1 is LNHDA and CDR2 SQIVND (reference sequence). CDR3 size: 11 residues. The V end lost 8 bases, the J end lost 4 bases, and 7 bases lay between the germline ends. The CDR3 DNA reads TGTGCCAGTGGAGAAGCAGATACGCAGTATTTT. It specifies CASGEADTQYF.

This chain connects TRBV2 to TRBJ2-1; unclear D gene. Germline CDR1 is SNHLY and CDR2 is FYNNEI. This CDR3 comprises 14 residues. V was pared by 3 bases and J by 2 bases, with 8 bases between. CDR3 in amino acids: CASSDMGPYNEQFF. The CDR3 nucleotides read TGTGCCAGCAGTGACATGGGCCCCTACAATGAGCAGTTCTTC. Supplemented by reference TRBV2 and TRBJ2-1, the full variable domain reads EPEVTQTPSHQVTQMGQEVILRCVPISNHLYFYWYRQILGQKVEFLVSFYNNEISEKSEIFDDQFSVERPDGSNFTLKIRSTKLEDSAMYFCASSDMGPYNEQFFGPGTRLTVL.

The chain carries TRBV9 and TRBJ1-4; 9 nucleotides match TRBD1. Germline CDR1 is SGDLS and CDR2 is YYNGEE. This CDR3 region has 13 residues. V lost 2 bases and J lost 10; bases outside the gene matches: 3. CDR3 bases: TGTGCCAGCAGCGTGGGACAGGGCGGAAAACTGTTTTTT. Its protein product is CASSVGQGGKLFF.

This clone has just a few counts. This chain links TRBV10-3 with TRBJ2-5, with D uncertain. The CDR3 is 12 residues long. CDR1 and CDR2 from the germline V gene are ENHRY and SYGVKD. V was trimmed by 3 bases and J by 5 bases, leaving 7 bases between them. CDR3 amino acids: CAISDQVETQYF. The CDR3 DNA reads as TGTGCCATCAGTGATCAGGTTGAGACCCAGTACTTC.

The rearrangement joins TRBV30 to TRBJ2-1; D ambiguous. The germline CDR1 and CDR2 sequences are GTSNPN and SVGIG (reference sequence). This CDR3 is 14 amino acids long. Trimming took 4 bases from V and 9 from J, leaving 19 bases between them. As DNA, the CDR3 is TGTGCCTGGACCTCGACCCTATCCATTGCTGAGCAGTTCTTC. It translates to CAWTSTLSIAEQFF. Looking up the rest from reference TRBV30 and TRBJ2-1 gives the full variable domain: SQTIHQWPATLVQPVGSPLSLECTVEGTSNPNLYWYRQAAGRGLQLLFYSVGIGQISSEVPQNLSASRPQDRQFILSSKKLLLSDSGFYLCAWTSTLSIAEQFFGPGTRLTVL.

J is TRBJ2-3 and V is TRBV29-1; D assignment may be TRBD1 or TRBD2 (5 bases each). CDR1 and CDR2 (germline): SQVTM, ANQGSEA. The CDR3 is made up of 14 amino acids. V dropped 3 bases and J dropped 1 base, with 11 bases sitting between them. The DNA for the CDR3 is TGCAGCGTTGATAGACGAGGGGGCACAGATACGCAGTATTTT. It is translated as CSVDRRGGTDTQYF.

This clone was seen just once. The gene calls are TRBV30 and TRBJ2-1; TRBD2 is a possible D gene (6 bases). CDR1 and CDR2 (germline): GTSNPN, SVGIG (reference sequence). Trimming left V 8 bases short and J 1 base short, with 15 bases between. The CDR3 is 14 amino acids. The CDR3 sequence is CARQASVSYNEQFF. DNA for the CDR3: TGTGCCAGACAAGCTAGCGTATCCTACAATGAGCAGTTCTTC.

This chain joins TRBV5-4 and TRBJ2-2; 10 positions agree with TRBD1. The V and J ends lost 0 bases and 1 base, in that order; junction bases with no gene match: 0. Germline V gene data show CDR1 as SGHNT and CDR2 as YYREEE (reference sequence). The CDR3 covers 16 residues. The CDR3 DNA is TGTGCCAGCAGCTTGGGGGACAGGGGGAACACCGGGGAGCTGTTTTTT. It codes for CASSLGDRGNTGELFF.

The chain recombines TRBV18 with TRBJ1-1, with D maybe TRBD1 (5 bases). Per germline, CDR1 KGHSH and CDR2 LQKENI. The CDR3 consists of 15 residues. Trimming removed 5 bases from V and 0 bases from J, with 13 bases in between. The CDR3 nucleotides are TGTGCCAGCTCAAAGACAGAGGGGTTGAACACTGAAGCTTTCTTT. Translating it yields CASSKTEGLNTEAFF. Supplemented by reference TRBV18 and TRBJ1-1, the full variable domain reads NAGVMQNPRHLVRRRGQEARLRCSPMKGHSHVYWYRQLPEEGLKFMVYLQKENIIDESGMPKERFSAEFPKEGPSILRIQQVVRGDSAAYFCASSKTEGLNTEAFFGQGTRLTVV.

The chain recombines TRBV11-1 with TRBJ2-7, with a weak D call TRBD1 (6 bases). Per germline, CDR1 SGHAT and CDR2 FQDESV (reference sequence). Trimming took 9 bases from V and 1 from J, leaving 19 bases between them. This CDR3 contains 15 residues. CDR3 region: CASAMARDTSYEQYF. The DNA for the CDR3 is TGTGCCAGTGCCATGGCCCGGGACACATCCTACGAGCAGTACTTC. Full variable domain (outside the CDR3, taken from reference TRBV11-1 and TRBJ2-7): EAEVAQSPRYKITEKSQAVAFWCDPISGHATLYWYRQILGQGPELLVQFQDESVVDDSQLPKDRFSAERLKGVDSTLKIQPAELGDSAMYLCASAMARDTSYEQYFGPGTRLTVT.

The J gene is TRBJ2-5, the V gene TRBV7-2; no definite D call. This CDR3 spans 14 amino acids. Germline values: CDR1 SGHTA, CDR2 FQGNSA. V dropped 5 bases and J dropped 4 bases, with 14 bases sitting between them. Written as DNA, the CDR3 is TGTGCCAGCAGCCCCCAGGTTCTTCGAGAGACCCAGTACTTC. Protein sequence: CASSPQVLRETQYF. The variable domain in full, with the rest retrieved from reference TRBV7-2 and TRBJ2-5, is GAGVSQSPSNKVTEKGKDVELRCDPISGHTALYWYRQSLGQGLEFLIYFQGNSAPDKSGLPSDRFSAERTGGSVSTLTIQRTQQEDSAVYLCASSPQVLRETQYFGPGTRLLVL.